Listed below are T cell receptor beta chains from one sample, sequenced in a study of T-cell reconstitution after alpha-beta-depleted transplantation in children. From the PCR reads, TCRdb called clonotypes with MiXCR, one entry per CDR3 protein. The table records roughly 310,000 distinct CDR3 sequences, roughly 25% of them present only once. The source was PBMCs, mostly from graft donor cells, collected 180 days after TCRalphabeta/CD19-depleted stem cell transplant. The receptors were gathered from a male patient younger than 18 who had a stem cell transplant for acute lymphoblastic leukemia, so the T cells may come from the graft donor. The CDR3 runs from the conserved cysteine through the conserved F or W. A D gene is named only where the DNA matches it firmly. Not all rows give a size; the values are once, few, many and, for expanded clones, a class.

TRBD2	TRBV7-8	many	TRBJ2-7	CASRRSGNRVEQYF	TGTGCCAGCAGACGTAGCGGGAATAGGGTCGAGCAGTACTTC
TRBD2	TRBV12-3/TRBV12-4	-	TRBJ2-7	CASSLRIAGGSYEQYF	TGTGCCAGCAGTTTAAGGATAGCGGGAGGCTCCTACGAGCAGTACTTC
-	TRBV12-3/TRBV12-4	many	TRBJ2-5	CASSPLLQETQYF	TGTGCCAGCAGTCCTCTACTCCAAGAGACCCAGTACTTC
TRBD2	TRBV15	-	TRBJ2-7	CATSRDFLAGVSYEQYF	TGTGCCACCAGCAGAGATTTTCTAGCGGGTGTTTCCTACGAGCAGTACTTC
TRBD2	TRBV3-1	-	TRBJ2-7	CASSQDRLGLAAYEQYF	TGTGCCAGCAGCCAAGATAGGCTTGGACTAGCGGCCTACGAGCAGTACTTC
-	TRBV5-1	-	TRBJ1-1	CASSLGLGDMNTEAFF	TGCGCCAGCAGCTTGGGTTTGGGGGACATGAACACTGAAGCTTTCTTT
TRBD1	TRBV24-1	-	TRBJ2-3	CAIRQGARDTQYF	TGTGCCATCCGACAGGGGGCGCGAGATACGCAGTATTTT
-	TRBV27	few	TRBJ2-3	CASSFSETADTQYF	TGTGCCAGCAGTTTCTCCGAGACCGCAGATACGCAGTATTTT
TRBD2	TRBV20-1	-	TRBJ2-7	CSARETGGPDEQYF	TGCAGTGCTAGAGAAACGGGAGGGCCTGACGAGCAGTACTTC
-	TRBV7-2	many	TRBJ2-1	CASSLRDPWSYNEQFF	TGTGCCAGCAGCTTGAGAGATCCGTGGTCCTACAATGAGCAGTTCTTC
-	TRBV20-1	-	TRBJ2-5	CSARPRQGGETQYF	TGCAGTGCTAGACCCCGGCAGGGTGGGGAGACCCAGTACTTC
-	TRBV5-1	once	TRBJ2-7	CASSPLDRTYEQYF	TGCGCCAGCAGCCCCCTGGACAGAACCTACGAGCAGTACTTC
-	TRBV29-1	-	TRBJ2-5	CSVGGTETQYF	TGCAGCGTTGGGGGGACGGAGACCCAGTACTTC
TRBD2	TRBV11-1	-	TRBJ2-1	CASSNSFSGRAGNEQFF	TGTGCCAGCAGCAATTCTTTTAGCGGGAGGGCTGGCAATGAGCAGTTCTTC
-	TRBV7-8	-	TRBJ1-6	CASSLATALPYNSPLHF	TGTGCCAGCAGCTTAGCGACGGCCCTTCCCTATAATTCACCCCTCCACTTT
-	TRBV10-1	-	TRBJ2-7	CASSGSRDPEQYF	TGCGCCAGCAGTGGTTCGAGGGATCCCGAGCAGTACTTC
-	TRBV6-1	few	TRBJ2-7	CASSRRQVDEQYF	TGTGCCAGCAGCCGGCGACAGGTGGACGAGCAGTACTTC
-	TRBV7-7	few	TRBJ2-5	CASSLARGQGEETQYF	TGTGCCAGCAGCTTAGCGCGTGGGCAGGGCGAGGAGACCCAGTACTTC
TRBD2	TRBV5-1	-	TRBJ2-1	CASSFLGPSGYYNEQFF	TGCGCCAGCAGCTTTCTAGGTCCTAGCGGGTATTACAATGAGCAGTTCTTC
TRBD1	TRBV11-2	-	TRBJ2-6	CASTIRRGDRDNGANVLTF	TGTGCCAGTACAATCCGGCGCGGGGACAGGGATAATGGGGCCAACGTCCTGACTTTC
TRBD1	TRBV5-1	-	TRBJ1-1	CASSLAGTGLNTEAFF	TGCGCCAGCAGCTTGGCGGGGACAGGTTTGAACACTGAAGCTTTCTTT
-	TRBV5-1	few	TRBJ2-3	CASRSLLSTDTQYF	TGCGCCAGCAGGTCACTTCTAAGCACAGATACGCAGTATTTT
TRBD2	TRBV7-6	-	TRBJ2-1	CASSLEASGAYNEQFF	TGTGCCAGCAGCTTAGAGGCTAGCGGGGCTTACAATGAGCAGTTCTTC
TRBD2	TRBV11-2	-	TRBJ2-3	CASSYLAGGSSTDTQYF	TGTGCCAGCAGCTACTTAGCGGGAGGGTCCAGCACAGATACGCAGTATTTT
TRBD1	TRBV10-3	-	TRBJ1-6	CAISESGQGANSPLHF	TGTGCCATCAGTGAGTCCGGACAGGGGGCTAATTCACCCCTCCACTTT
-	TRBV12-3/TRBV12-4	-	TRBJ1-6	CASSFVRLKGSPLHF	TGTGCCAGCAGTTTCGTACGGCTTAAAGGCTCACCCCTCCACTTT
TRBD1	TRBV7-9	-	TRBJ2-1	CASSPRTGSDEQFF	TGTGCCAGCAGCCCCCGGACAGGGAGTGATGAGCAGTTCTTC
TRBD2	TRBV7-6	few	TRBJ2-7	CASHPGLAVYEQYF	TGTGCCAGCCATCCGGGACTAGCGGTCTACGAGCAGTACTTC
TRBD1	TRBV27	-	TRBJ2-7	CASSLSGRTGQYF	TGTGCCAGCAGTTTATCGGGGCGGACAGGGCAGTACTTC
-	TRBV10-3	-	TRBJ2-7	CAIMNYAAYEQYF	TGTGCCATCATGAACTATGCTGCCTACGAGCAGTACTTC
TRBD1	TRBV20-1	-	TRBJ1-2	CSAVPRTGPGYTF	TGCAGTGCCGTCCCAAGGACAGGGCCTGGCTACACCTTC
-	TRBV4-1	-	TRBJ1-2	CASQEGNRYTF	TGCGCCAGCCAGGAAGGGAATCGATACACCTTC
-	TRBV12-3/TRBV12-4	-	TRBJ2-7	CASSFRASSSYEQYF	TGTGCCAGCAGTTTTCGGGCTAGTAGCTCCTACGAGCAGTACTTC
-	TRBV2	few	TRBJ2-4	CASDNSRLGENIQYF	TGTGCCAGCGACAATTCACGACTAGGAGAAAACATTCAGTACTTC
-	TRBV4-2	-	TRBJ2-1	CASSQDVAPEQFF	TGTGCCAGCAGCCAAGATGTGGCGCCCGAGCAGTTCTTC
TRBD2	TRBV4-1	many	TRBJ2-1	CASSPGLAESNEQFF	TGCGCCAGCAGCCCAGGACTAGCGGAGTCTAATGAGCAGTTCTTC
-	TRBV9	-	TRBJ2-4	CASSVNWGAKNIQYF	TGTGCCAGCAGCGTAAATTGGGGGGCCAAAAACATTCAGTACTTC
TRBD2	TRBV5-1	few	TRBJ2-5	CASSPMGPGGRETQYF	TGCGCCAGCAGCCCCATGGGTCCGGGAGGGAGAGAGACCCAGTACTTC